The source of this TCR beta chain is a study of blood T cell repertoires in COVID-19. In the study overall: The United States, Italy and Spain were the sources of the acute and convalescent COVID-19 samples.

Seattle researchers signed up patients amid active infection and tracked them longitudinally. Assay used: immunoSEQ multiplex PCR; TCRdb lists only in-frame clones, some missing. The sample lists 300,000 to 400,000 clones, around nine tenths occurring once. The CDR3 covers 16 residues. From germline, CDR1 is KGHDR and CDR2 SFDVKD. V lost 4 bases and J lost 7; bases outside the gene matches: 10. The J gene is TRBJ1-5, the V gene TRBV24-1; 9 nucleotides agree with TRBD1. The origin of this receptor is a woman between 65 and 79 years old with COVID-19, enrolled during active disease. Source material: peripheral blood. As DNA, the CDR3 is TGTGCCACCAGTGAGGCAACCGGGACAGGGAACCAGCCCCAGCATTTT. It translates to CATSEATGTGNQPQHF.